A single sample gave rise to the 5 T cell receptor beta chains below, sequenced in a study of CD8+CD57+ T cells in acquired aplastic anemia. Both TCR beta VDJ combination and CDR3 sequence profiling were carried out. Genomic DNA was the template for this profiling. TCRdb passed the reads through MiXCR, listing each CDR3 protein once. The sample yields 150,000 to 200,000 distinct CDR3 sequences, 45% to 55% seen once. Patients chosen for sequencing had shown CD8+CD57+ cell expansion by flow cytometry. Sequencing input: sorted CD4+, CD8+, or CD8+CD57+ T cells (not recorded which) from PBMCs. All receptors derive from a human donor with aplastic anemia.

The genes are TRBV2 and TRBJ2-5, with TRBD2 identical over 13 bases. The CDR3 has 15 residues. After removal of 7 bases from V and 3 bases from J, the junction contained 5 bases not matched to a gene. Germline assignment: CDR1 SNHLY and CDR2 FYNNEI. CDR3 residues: CASKTSGGGEETQYF. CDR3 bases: TGTGCCAGCAAAACTAGCGGGGGGGGGGAAGAGACCCAGTACTTC.

The CDR3 DNA reads TGCAGTGCTAGAGATTGGACTAGCGGGGATTTCGATGAGCAGTTCTTC. Translated: CSARDWTSGDFDEQFF. The chain couples TRBV20-1 to TRBJ2-1; 12 nucleotides line up with TRBD2. Losses at the gene ends were 0 bases for V and 8 bases for J; bases not matched to a gene: 8. This CDR3 spans 16 amino acids. Germline-derived CDR1 and CDR2 are DFQATT and SNEGSKA (reference sequence).

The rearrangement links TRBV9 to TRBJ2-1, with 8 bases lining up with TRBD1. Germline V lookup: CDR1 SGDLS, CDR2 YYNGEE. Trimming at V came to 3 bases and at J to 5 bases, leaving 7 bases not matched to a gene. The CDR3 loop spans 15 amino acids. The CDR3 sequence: CASSANRGDNNEQFF. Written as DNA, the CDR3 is TGTGCCAGCAGCGCAAACAGGGGGGATAACAATGAGCAGTTCTTC.

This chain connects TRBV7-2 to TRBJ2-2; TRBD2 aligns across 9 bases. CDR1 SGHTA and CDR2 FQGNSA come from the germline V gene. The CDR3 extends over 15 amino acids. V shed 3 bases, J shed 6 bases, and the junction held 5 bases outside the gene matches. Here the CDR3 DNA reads TGTGCCAGCAGCTTCCGGCGGGGGGGAGCCGGGGAGCTGTTTTTT. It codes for CASSFRRGGAGELFF.

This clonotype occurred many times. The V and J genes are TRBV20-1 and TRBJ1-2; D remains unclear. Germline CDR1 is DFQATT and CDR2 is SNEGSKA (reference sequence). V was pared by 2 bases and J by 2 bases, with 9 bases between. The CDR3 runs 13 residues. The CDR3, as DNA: TGCAGTGCTAGACGGGATGCCAACTATGGCTACACCTTC. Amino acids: CSARRDANYGYTF.